A single count supports the clone carrying this T cell receptor (beta chain). Its antigen is not known. The CDR3 covers 15 residues. With V trimmed by 1 base and J by 3 bases, 3 bases remained unmatched. The V gene's germline CDR1 is SEHNR and CDR2 FQNEAQ (reference sequence). These data originate in a study of identifying expanded T cells in peripheral blood. Points from the study as a whole: Approximately 1.1 clones differed between technical replicates, versus approximately 16 and 20 over time.

Repertoires were generated with immunoSEQ multiplex PCR, while TCRdb's copy carries only in-frame clones and drops some. Among about 130,000 clones listed, 80% to 90% were seen once. No infections or other immune events were documented during collection. The receptor comes from a person aged 18 to 70 in good health. The chain is built from TRBV7-9 and TRBJ2-7, with 10 bases identical to TRBD2. Source material: blood. CDR3 sequence reads: CASSLVAGGNYEQYF. The CDR3 coding sequence is TGTGCCAGCAGCTTAGTAGCGGGGGGCAACTACGAGCAGTACTTC.